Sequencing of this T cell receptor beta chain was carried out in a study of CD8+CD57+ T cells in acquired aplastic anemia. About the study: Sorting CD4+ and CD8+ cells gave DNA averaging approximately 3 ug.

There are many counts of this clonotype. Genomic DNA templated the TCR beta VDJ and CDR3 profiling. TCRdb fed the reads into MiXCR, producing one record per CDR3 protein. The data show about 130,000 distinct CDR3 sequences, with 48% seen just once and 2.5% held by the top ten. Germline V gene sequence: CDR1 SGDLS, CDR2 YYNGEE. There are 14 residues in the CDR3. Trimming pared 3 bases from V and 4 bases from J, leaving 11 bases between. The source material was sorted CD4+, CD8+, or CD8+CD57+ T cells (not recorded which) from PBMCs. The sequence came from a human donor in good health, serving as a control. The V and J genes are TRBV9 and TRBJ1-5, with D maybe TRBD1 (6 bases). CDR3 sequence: CASSAYQGNQPQHF. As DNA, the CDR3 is TGTGCCAGCAGCGCATACCAGGGGAATCAGCCCCAGCATTTT.